This TCR beta chain was recorded in a study of T cells in localized non-small cell lung cancer (TCRdb year 2020). As for the study more broadly: Comparing tumors with uninvolved tumor-adjacent lungs, the study looked at the T cell repertoires of approximately 240 patients with early-stage NSCLC. The cohort consisted of 236 treatment-naive NSCLC patients whose localized lung tumors had been resected. Of the NSCLC patients, around 130 were male and around 99 were female, and the mean age was approximately 66 years.

TCR beta CDR3 regions were sequenced from DNA using the immunoSEQ Assay. From the authors' description of their analysis: T cell density was computed as TCR beta template counts normalized to usable DNA estimated by amplifying housekeeping genes. Using the preseqR package, richness was estimated by extrapolating to 120,000 templates for tissue samples and 400,000 templates for PBMC samples. Clonality was defined as one minus Pielou's evenness. Differential abundance testing on productive amino-acid clonotypes, with a minimum total count of 5 and an alpha of 0.1, was used to identify tissue-enriched TCRs. The Jaccard Index and the Morisita Overlap Index were used to measure how much the repertoires overlapped between compartments. TCR beta CDR3s were clustered by GLIPH together with public tetramer-defined viral CDR3s, and at least three viral sequences plus V-gene enrichment were required for viral motifs. Not all clones reach the TCRdb copy of this immuneACCESS table, which keeps in-frame sequences only. Checked studies attribute under half of the gap to unresolved V genes and leave the rest unexplained. Clone size and the V and J calls come from that table; the DNA yielded D and trimming. The sample table records 13,000 to 15,000 clones; roughly 89% of these occur just once. The top ten clonotypes cover roughly 2.6% of the sample.

What the authors observed across the whole study: Because multi-region tumor sequencing was not done, intratumor heterogeneity could not be ruled out. The highest T cell clonality was observed in uninvolved tumor-adjacent lung, where clonality exceeded that of tumor, suggesting that antigenic responses were more focused in uninvolved tumor-adjacent lung. A median of 57 of the top 100 tumor clones turned up in the paired uninvolved adjacent lung, and under 30 of those clones also ranked among the top 100 of that same adjacent lung. Because the study design was exploratory, TCR variables were selected using unadjusted p-values without false-discovery rate correction. Higher T cell density in blood was associated with longer overall survival, whereas higher clonality in adjacent lung was associated with shorter survival.

At diagnosis, peripheral blood, uninvolved tumor-adjacent lung and tumor were collected and stored as a combination of fresh-frozen and FFPE material. For TCR repertoire profiling, the blood samples were analyzed as peripheral blood mononuclear cells. About this clone: There is no known antigen for this receptor. No base quality values were provided; no much bigger clone lies one nucleotide off.

From the germline V gene, CDR1 is SGHVT and CDR2 is SQSDAQ. Measured from the cysteine to the phenylalanine, the CDR3 is 16 residues long. Only CDR3 DNA remains: 48 bases, in frame from the first base. Cut back by 3 bases and 5 bases, the V and J ends lie 20 bases apart. The sequence came from a man between 40 and 75 years old with stage III lung adenocarcinoma. The chain was built from TRBV7-4 and TRBJ2-7, with a weak D call of TRBD1 (6 bases match). The sequences come from peripheral blood mononuclear cells, collected before any cancer treatment. For the CDR3, the sequence is CASSFNLQGLMDEQYF. The sequenced DNA is TGTGCCAGCAGCTTCAACCTACAGGGTCTAATGGACGAGCAGTACTTC.